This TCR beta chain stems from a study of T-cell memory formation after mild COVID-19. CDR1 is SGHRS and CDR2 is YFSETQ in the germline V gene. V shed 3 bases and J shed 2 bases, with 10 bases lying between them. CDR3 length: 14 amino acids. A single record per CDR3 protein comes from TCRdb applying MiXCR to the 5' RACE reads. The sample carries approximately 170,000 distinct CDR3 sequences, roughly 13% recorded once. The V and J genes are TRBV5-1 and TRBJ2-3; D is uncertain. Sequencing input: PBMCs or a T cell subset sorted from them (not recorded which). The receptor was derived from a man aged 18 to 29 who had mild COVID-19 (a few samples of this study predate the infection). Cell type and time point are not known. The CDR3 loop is CASSSDPNTDTQYF. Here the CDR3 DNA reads TGCGCCAGCAGCTCGGACCCGAACACAGATACGCAGTATTTT.